The sequence of this TCR beta chain was determined in a study of cytomegalovirus exposure and HLA in healthy donors. Across the whole study: The study placed approximately 80% of its 398 genotyped donors in the Caucasian-associated ancestry cluster. Study results and caveats: Analysis performed later found more than 15,000 TCR beta sequences associated with HLA alleles at 0.05 false discovery rate. As a later analysis showed, several of the most significant clusters appeared to be linked to common viral pathogens.

This CDR3 is 13 amino acids long. In germline, CDR1 is GTSNPN, CDR2 SVGIG (reference sequence). Concerning this clone: Its antigen is unknown.

PCR employed 60 Vbeta and 13 Jbeta primers. The data were produced by immunoSEQ multiplex PCR, yet TCRdb's version contains in-frame clones alone and is incomplete. The data show some 250,000 clones, over 80% seen once. This sequence originates from a woman aged 40 to 50 in good health and CMV-seropositive. The sample comprised PBMCs. The chain recombines TRBV30 with TRBJ2-5, with D unclear. The DNA end is more similar to TRBJ2-7, so the J call may be wrong. This chain's CDR3 is CAWSVSFNYEQYF. CDR3 sequence (DNA): TGTGCCTGGAGTGTATCCTTCAACTACGAGCAGTACTTC.